This T cell receptor beta chain was captured in a study of shared T cell receptors in the human thymus. Sequencing was performed with immunoSEQ multiplex PCR; in TCRdb, only in-frame clones are kept and a portion is missing. Of some 660,000 clones listed, 80% to 90% are singletons. There are 14 residues in the CDR3. V lost 11 bases, J lost 4 bases, and 10 bases stayed unmatched. Germline CDR1 MRHNA, CDR2 SNTAGT. This clone was seen only a few times. Another study also made use of these data, one on human thymus T cells. That paper states: Congenital heart defects were the reason for the corrective surgery that the donors, healthy Finnish infants, were having. It was from resections taken during corrective heart surgery that the thymus tissue came. Blood and thymic repertoires both appeared biased in V and J gene usage. A high degree of thymic repertoire overlap among unrelated individuals was reported in related research.

Material: thymocytes. This clonotype was obtained from a boy younger than two with a congenital heart defect. This chain links TRBV6-4 with TRBJ1-5; 8 positions agree with TRBD1. The chain's CDR3 is CAPQGQGLNQPQHF. DNA of the CDR3: TGTGCCCCACAAGGACAGGGTCTTAATCAGCCCCAGCATTTT.